This T cell receptor (beta chain) was observed in a study of OX40 agonist ivuxolimab in advanced cancers. About the research overall: Ivuxolimab, an antibody acting as an agonist of OX40 (CD134), was used to treat patients.

This table comes from immunoSEQ multiplex PCR, and its TCRdb copy is limited to in-frame clones, with some not included. The sample includes around 15,000 clones, 65% to 80% of them seen just once. The CDR3 spans 14 residues. Germline lookup yields CDR1 SNHLY and CDR2 FYNNEI. V trimming: 10 bases; J trimming: 8 bases; junction bases outside the gene matches: 12. By share, this clone counts as medium-sized. Sequences were derived from CD4+ or CD8+ T cells sorted from blood, sampled in a trial of the OX40 agonist ivuxolimab. V usage is TRBV2 and J usage is TRBJ1-2; 11 nucleotides agree with TRBD1. The clonotype comes from an adult with an advanced solid tumor such as melanoma, head and neck, liver or kidney cancer. The CDR3 loop reads CATRQDRGPVGYTF. CDR3 nucleotide sequence: TGTGCCACACGTCAGGACAGGGGGCCTGTCGGCTACACCTTC.